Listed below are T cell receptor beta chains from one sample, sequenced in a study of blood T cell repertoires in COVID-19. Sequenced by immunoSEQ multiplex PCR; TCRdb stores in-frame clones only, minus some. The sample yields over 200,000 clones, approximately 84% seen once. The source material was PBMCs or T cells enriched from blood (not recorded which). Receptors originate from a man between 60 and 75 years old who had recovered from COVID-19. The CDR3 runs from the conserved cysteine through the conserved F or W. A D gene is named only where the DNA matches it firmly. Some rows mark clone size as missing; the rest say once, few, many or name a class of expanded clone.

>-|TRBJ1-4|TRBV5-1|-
TGCGCCAGCAGTCTCACATCAACTAATGAAAAACTGTTTTTT
CASSLTSTNEKLFF
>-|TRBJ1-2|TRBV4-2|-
TGTGCCAGCAGCCAAGAGGAGGGACCTAATCAGAGCTACACCTTC
CASSQEEGPNQSYTF
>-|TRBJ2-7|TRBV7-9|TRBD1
TGTGCCAGCAGCCCCAGGGACAGTCTTCGAGAGCAGTACTTC
CASSPRDSLREQYF
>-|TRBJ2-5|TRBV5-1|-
TGCGCCAGCAGCCCATGGGTGGGGGCGTCGGAGACCCAGTACTTC
CASSPWVGASETQYF
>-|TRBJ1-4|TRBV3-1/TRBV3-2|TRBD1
TGTGCCAGCAGCCAATTGATTCCGACAGGGAGTAATGAAAAACTGTTTTTT
CASSQLIPTGSNEKLFF
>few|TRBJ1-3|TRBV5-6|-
TGTGCCAGCAGCGAGGACCTACAGGGTGGAAACACCATATATTTT
CASSEDLQGGNTIYF
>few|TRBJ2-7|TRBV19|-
TGTGCCAGTAGTTATGGGACTCACCCCTACGAGCAGTACTTC
CASSYGTHPYEQYF
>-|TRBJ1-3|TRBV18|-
TGTGCCAGCTCAGAGAGACAGGCGAACTCTGGAAACACCATATATTTT
CASSERQANSGNTIYF
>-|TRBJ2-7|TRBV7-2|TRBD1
TGTGCCAGCAGCTTAGGGCCAGGGGGATCCTACGAGCAGTACTTC
CASSLGPGGSYEQYF
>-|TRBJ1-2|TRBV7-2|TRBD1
TGTGCCAGCAGACCAACAGGGGTCTATGGCTACACCTTC
CASRPTGVYGYTF
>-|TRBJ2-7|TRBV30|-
TGTGCCTGGAGGCCTACTAGCCAGAGCTCCTACGAGCAGTACTTC
CAWRPTSQSSYEQYF
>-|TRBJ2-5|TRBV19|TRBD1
TGTGCCAGTAGTGCCAGGGGGCGCGGGGTAGAGACCCAGTACTTC
CASSARGRGVETQYF
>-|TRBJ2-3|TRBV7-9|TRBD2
TGTGCCAGCAGCTCGGGACTACTAGCGGCAGATACGCAGTATTTT
CASSSGLLAADTQYF
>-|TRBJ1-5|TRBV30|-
TGTGCCTGGAGTGTATTTGGCCGGGATCAGCCCCAGCATTTT
CAWSVFGRDQPQHF
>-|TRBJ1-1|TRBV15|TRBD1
TGTGCCACCAGCAGAGGATTGGACAGGGCGAACACTGAAGCTTTCTTT
CATSRGLDRANTEAFF
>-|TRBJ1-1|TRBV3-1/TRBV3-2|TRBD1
TGTGCCAGCAGCCCCCGGGACAGGGGGTTAGATACTGAAGCTTTCTTT
CASSPRDRGLDTEAFF
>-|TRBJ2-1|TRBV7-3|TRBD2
TGTGCCAGCAGCCTCGGGACTAGCGGGGGTGGCTATGAGCAGTTCTTC
CASSLGTSGGGYEQFF
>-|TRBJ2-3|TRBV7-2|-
TGTGCCAGCAGCTTAGCGACGGGAACCACGCGCACAGATACGCAGTATTTT
CASSLATGTTRTDTQYF
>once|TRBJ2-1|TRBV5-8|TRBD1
TGTGCCAGCAGCTTGCGGGGAGACAGGGGGATTGAGCAGTTCTTC
CASSLRGDRGIEQFF
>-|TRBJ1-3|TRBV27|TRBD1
TGTGCCAGCGGAAGGGGACAGCCGAGCTCTGGAAACACCATATATTTT
CASGRGQPSSGNTIYF
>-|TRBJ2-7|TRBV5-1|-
TGCGCCAGCAGCTTTTCGGGAGCCCCGTACGAGCAGTACTTC
CASSFSGAPYEQYF
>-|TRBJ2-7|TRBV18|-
TGTGCCAGCTCACCGGACAGTTCGTCTGGGCAGTACTTC
CASSPDSSSGQYF
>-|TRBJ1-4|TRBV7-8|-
TGTGCCAGCAGCCAGCGGGGGATCGGATCAAATGAAAAACTGTTTTTT
CASSQRGIGSNEKLFF
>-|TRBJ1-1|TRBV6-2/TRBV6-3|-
TGTGCCAGCAGTTACTTTTCAGGGTCTGAAGCTTTCTTT
CASSYFSGSEAFF
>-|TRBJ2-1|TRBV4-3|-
TGCGCCAGCAGCCAAATTTCGAGTTTCAATGAGCAGTTCTTC
CASSQISSFNEQFF
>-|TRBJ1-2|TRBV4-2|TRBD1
TGTGCCAGCAGCCAAGTCTGGGACAGGGGAGGCTACACCTTC
CASSQVWDRGGYTF
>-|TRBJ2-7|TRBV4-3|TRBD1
TGCGCCAGCGGACAGGGGTTAGCCTACGAGCAGTACTTC
CASGQGLAYEQYF
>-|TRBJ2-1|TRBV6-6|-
TGTGCCAGCAGTCAAGACATCCTTGAGCAGTTCTTC
CASSQDILEQFF
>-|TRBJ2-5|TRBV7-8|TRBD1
TGTGCCAGCAGCTCGAACCAGGGACAGGTCCGAGAGACCCAGTACTTC
CASSSNQGQVRETQYF
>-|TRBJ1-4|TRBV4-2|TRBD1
TGTGCCAGCCGGGGGACAGGGTCGGTAACTAATGAAAAACTGTTTTTT
CASRGTGSVTNEKLFF
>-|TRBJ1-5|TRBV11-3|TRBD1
TGTGCCAGCAGCTTAGATAATCCCAGGGGGCTAAGCAATCAGCCCCAGCATTTT
CASSLDNPRGLSNQPQHF
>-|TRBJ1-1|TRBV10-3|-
TGTGCCATCAGTGAGGGCAGGGCGGGAAAGAACACTGAAGCTTTCTTT
CAISEGRAGKNTEAFF
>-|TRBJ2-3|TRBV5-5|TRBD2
TGTGCCAGCAGTCCCGGGGTAGCGGGGACAGATACGCAGTATTTT
CASSPGVAGTDTQYF
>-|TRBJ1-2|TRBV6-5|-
TGTGCCAGCAGTCTAACAGGGTATGGCTACACCTTC
CASSLTGYGYTF
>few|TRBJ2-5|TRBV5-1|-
TGCGCCAGCAGCGAGGGGTTGGTGACTAGAGGTGAAGAGACCCAGTACTTC
CASSEGLVTRGEETQYF
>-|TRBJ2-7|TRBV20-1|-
TGCAGCGCCGGGCAGGGGCGGGAGCAGTACTTC
CSAGQGREQYF
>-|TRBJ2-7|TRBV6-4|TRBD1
TGTGCCAGCAGTGACTCGTACAGGGGGAGCATTTACGAGCAGTACTTC
CASSDSYRGSIYEQYF
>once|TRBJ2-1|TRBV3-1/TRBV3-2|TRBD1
TGTGCCAGCAGCCGGGGACAGCCCCTGAATGAGCAGTTCTTC
CASSRGQPLNEQFF
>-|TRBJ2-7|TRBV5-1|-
TGCGCCAGCAGCTTGGCGGGGATTTACGAGCAGTACTTC
CASSLAGIYEQYF
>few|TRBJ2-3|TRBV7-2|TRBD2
TGTGCCAGCAGCTTGCTAGCGGGGGGGGGAGATACGCAGTATTTT
CASSLLAGGGDTQYF
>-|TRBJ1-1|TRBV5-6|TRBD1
TGTGCCAGCAGCCCGACAGGGCGGGAAGCTTTCTTT
CASSPTGREAFF
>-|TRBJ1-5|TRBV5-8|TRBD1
TGTGCCAGCAGCTTCACAGGGGCGGGTGGTCAGCCCCAGCATTTT
CASSFTGAGGQPQHF
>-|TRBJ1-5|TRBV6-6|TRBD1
TGTGCCAGCAGCAGCCGGACAGGCCGCAATCAGCCCCAGCATTTT
CASSSRTGRNQPQHF
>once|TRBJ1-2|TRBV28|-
TGTGCCAGCAGCGGACAGTTCTTCTATGGCTACACCTTC
CASSGQFFYGYTF
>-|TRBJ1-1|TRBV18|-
TGTGCCAGCTCACCAGGGGGCCGGACTGAAGCTTTCTTT
CASSPGGRTEAFF
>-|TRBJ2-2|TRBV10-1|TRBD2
TGCGCCAGCAGTCTTCGGACTAGCGGGCCGAACACCGGGGAGCTGTTTTTT
CASSLRTSGPNTGELFF
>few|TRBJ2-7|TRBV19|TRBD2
TGTGCCAGTAGTCCGGGGGGGACGGTAGTCCACTACGAGCAGTACTTC
CASSPGGTVVHYEQYF